The T cell receptor (beta chain) described here comes from a study of cytomegalovirus exposure and HLA in healthy donors. The donors were healthy bone marrow donors. Germline V lookup: CDR1 MNHNY, CDR2 SVGAGI (reference sequence). Trimming shortened V by 6 bases and J by 6 bases, and 11 bases separated the two germline ends. The CDR3 is 13 residues long. General study findings and limits: Listed as cytomegalovirus-associated were around 160 TCR beta chains. A prior analysis recorded that most TCR beta V segments were productive about 87% or about 30% of the time.

PCR involved 60 Vbeta and 13 Jbeta primers. Clones were read by immunoSEQ multiplex PCR, and TCRdb kept only the in-frame ones, dropping some. The sample holds 92,000 or so clones, roughly 60% seen once. This clone was detected only a few times. Its antigen is currently unknown. The clonotype was recovered from a woman in her 50s in good health and CMV-seropositive. J is TRBJ1-4 and V is TRBV6-6; the D is unclear. Sequencing was performed on PBMCs. CDR3 in amino acids: CASRKPKDEKLFF. For the CDR3, the DNA is TGTGCCAGCAGAAAACCTAAAGATGAAAAACTGTTTTTT.